This record looks at one T cell receptor (beta chain) sequence and its context. What it recognizes is unknown. The V and J ends lost 1 base and 1 base respectively, with 17 bases between them. The CDR3 has 17 amino acids. Germline V lookup: CDR1 MNHNS, CDR2 SASEGT. This sample was included in a study of T cell responses to AZD1222 COVID-19 vaccine. General study findings and limits: Unmutated regions of variants are reportedly targeted by nearly half of spike-specific TCRs. White British ancestry dominated among donors, who included more females, and clonal diversity was possibly underestimated. Mapped onto spike, vaccine-associated CD4 TCRs spanned it and were dominant at 160-218 and 743-854.

TCRdb's table, derived via immunoSEQ multiplex PCR, lists solely in-frame clones and lacks some. The table has over 150,000 clones, around 91% seen once. The source of this sequence is an adult in good health. The sample was peripheral blood, taken on day 0 of AZD1222 vaccination. The gene calls are TRBV6-1 and TRBJ2-7, with D possibly TRBD1 on 8 matching bases. Here the CDR3 reads CASSEDRGGTGSYEQYV. The CDR3 nucleotides read TGTGCCAGCAGTGAAGATAGGGGGGGGACAGGATCCTACGAGCAGTACGTC.